These 14 T cell receptor beta chains originate from one sample sequenced in a study. The sorted Tregs were CD4+CD25+CD127-/low cells. MiXCR was run by TCRdb on the 5' RACE reads, yielding one entry per CDR3 protein. The repertoire has some 9,800 distinct CDR3 sequences, roughly 25% of them found once; the top ten carry about 3.2%. Material for sequencing was Tregs sorted from blood. The receptor set was obtained from a female donor with breast cancer.

The chain is built from TRBV20-1 and TRBJ2-5; the D gene could be TRBD1 or TRBD2 (6 bases each). The CDR3 is made up of 13 amino acids. The germline gives CDR1 DFQATT, CDR2 SNEGSKA (reference sequence). V was shortened by 6 bases and J by 5 bases, with 16 bases between the two germline ends. The CDR3 DNA reads TGCAGTGCAGGAACGGGGGCTCGGGAGACCCAGTACTTC. Translated: CSAGTGARETQYF.

This clonotype counts as medium-sized. The rearrangement uses TRBV25-1 and TRBJ2-1; D is ambiguous. V shed 6 bases and J shed 7 bases, with 16 bases lying between them. The CDR3 length is 14 residues. Germline CDR1 and CDR2: MGHDK and SYGVNS. The CDR3 protein is CASRPWGSRNEQFF. The CDR3 region has the DNA TGTGCCAGCAGGCCATGGGGTAGCCGGAATGAGCAGTTCTTC. Using reference TRBV25-1 and TRBJ2-1 for the parts outside the CDR3, the full variable domain is EADIYQTPRYLVIGTGKKITLECSQTMGHDKMYWYQQDPGMELHLIHYSYGVNSTEKGDLSSESTVSRIRTEHFPLTLESARPSHTSQYLCASRPWGSRNEQFFGPGTRLTVL.

Judged by abundance, this clonotype is medium-sized. The chain links TRBV14 to TRBJ2-2; possible D gene TRBD1, 5 bases. The CDR3 length is 16 residues. Germline CDR1 and CDR2: SGHDN and FVKESK. Between the trimmed V and J ends, which lost 5 bases and 0 bases, there was a span of 13 bases. CDR3 sequence (DNA): TGTGCCAGCAGCTCCCTATCGACAGCGAACACCGGGGAGCTGTTTTTT. Its protein is CASSSLSTANTGELFF.

In its sample, this clonotype ranks as medium-sized. The CDR3 loop is CASSPGQPYSNQPQHF. Here the CDR3 DNA reads TGTGCCAGCAGCCCAGGACAGCCGTATAGCAATCAGCCCCAGCATTTT. The J gene is TRBJ1-5, the V gene TRBV3-1; the D gene is possibly TRBD1 (6 bases). V lost 4 bases to trimming and J lost 0 bases, with 13 bases between them. Germline lookup yields CDR1 LGHDT and CDR2 YNNKEL (reference sequence). The CDR3 length is 16 residues.

On this clonotype: Given a much more abundant clone one base away, this may be a read error. The gene calls are TRBV20-1 and TRBJ1-1, with 11 positions matching TRBD1. With 6 bases clipped from V and 5 bases from J, the junction kept 8 bases outside the gene matches. The length of the CDR3 is 14 residues. Per the germline V gene, CDR1 is DFQATT and CDR2 is SNEGSKA (reference sequence). CDR3 nucleotide sequence: TGCAGTGCGGCCCGGACAGGGGGCGGGACTGAAGCTTTCTTT. This sequence encodes CSAARTGGGTEAFF.

The CDR3 loop reads CASSEGGVALHEQYF. The DNA for the CDR3 is TGTGCCAGCAGCGAAGGCGGGGTAGCTCTGCACGAGCAGTACTTC. The chain employs TRBV9 and TRBJ2-7, with D perhaps matching TRBD2 (6 bases). V was shortened by 3 bases and J by 5 bases, with 18 bases between the two germline ends. CDR3 length: 15 amino acids. The V gene's germline CDR1 is SGDLS and CDR2 YYNGEE. Supplemented by reference TRBV9 and TRBJ2-7, the full variable domain reads DSGVTQTPKHLITATGQRVTLRCSPRSGDLSVYWYQQSLDQGLQFLIQYYNGEERAKGNILERFSAQQFPDLHSELNLSSLELGDSALYFCASSEGGVALHEQYFGPGTRLTVT.

This chain connects TRBV7-3 to TRBJ2-1; 9 nucleotides match TRBD2. CDR1 and CDR2 (germline): SGHTA, FQGTGA. This CDR3 has 16 residues. The ends lost 4 bases at V and 2 bases at J; junction bases unmatched: 6. CDR3 sequence reads: CASSSPTSGTYNEQFF. The DNA of the CDR3 is TGTGCCAGCAGCTCCCCGACTAGCGGAACCTACAATGAGCAGTTCTTC.

The V gene is TRBV18, the J gene TRBJ2-3; unclear D gene. Between the trimmed V and J ends, which lost 5 bases and 4 bases, there was a span of 13 bases. This CDR3 is 14 amino acids long. The germline V gene encodes CDR1 KGHSH and CDR2 LQKENI. CDR3 DNA sequence: TGTGCCAGCTCAGCCCATACTGGTGCAGATACGCAGTATTTT. Translation gives CASSAHTGADTQYF.

Only one count was recorded for this clonotype. The rearrangement links TRBV5-4 to TRBJ2-1; 13 bases agree with TRBD2. This CDR3 is 15 amino acids long. The ends lost 4 bases at V and 7 bases at J; junction bases unmatched: 5. Germline CDR1 SGHNT, CDR2 YYREEE (reference sequence). The CDR3 loop is CASSTGLAGKNEQFF. CDR3 nucleotide sequence: TGTGCCAGCAGCACGGGACTAGCGGGAAAGAATGAGCAGTTCTTC.

By frequency in the sample, this clonotype is medium-sized. The rearrangement links TRBV5-1 to TRBJ2-1; D is possibly TRBD2 (7 bases). Trimming left V 0 bases short and J 9 bases short, with 16 bases between. Germline-derived CDR1 and CDR2 are SGHRS and YFSETQ. The CDR3 covers 15 residues. The CDR3 protein is CASSLVEGGGSEQFF. In nucleotides, the CDR3 is TGCGCCAGCAGCTTGGTGGAGGGAGGGGGGAGTGAGCAGTTCTTC.

This clonotype is categorized as medium-sized. The chain employs TRBV6-5 and TRBJ2-7; the D call may be TRBD1 or TRBD2 (5 bases each). CDR3 size: 14 residues. V was clipped by 2 bases and J by 1 base, with 9 bases between them. CDR1 and CDR2 from the germline V gene are MNHEY and SVGAGI. Here the CDR3 DNA reads TGTGCCAGCAGTTACACGGGGCCGTCCTACGAGCAGTACTTC. The encoded protein is CASSYTGPSYEQYF.

This clonotype was observed at least ten times. CDR3 loop: CASSLVLGEAFF. The CDR3 region has the DNA TGTGCCAGCAGCTTGGTACTTGGTGAAGCTTTCTTT. This chain uses TRBV5-6 with TRBJ1-1, with D unclear. The V gene's germline CDR1 is SGHDT and CDR2 YYEEEE. V dropped 0 bases and J dropped 7 bases, with 7 bases sitting between them. This CDR3 has 12 amino acids.

In its sample, this clonotype is medium-sized. The CDR3 does not end in the conserved phenylalanine or tryptophan, so this is likely a read error. This chain uses TRBV29-1 with TRBJ2-1; TRBD2 aligns across 11 bases. The CDR3 has 13 amino acids. From germline, CDR1 is SQVTM and CDR2 ANQGSEA. The ends lost 4 bases at V and 10 bases at J; junction bases unmatched: 6. CDR3 DNA sequence: TGCAGCGTTGGGGGACTAGCGGTCGGGGAGCAGTTCCTC. Translation gives CSVGGLAVGEQFL.

At least ten counts were recorded for this clonotype. The chain employs TRBV5-1 and TRBJ2-1; D unresolved. This CDR3 has 13 amino acids. The V and J ends lost 0 bases and 5 bases respectively, with 6 bases between them. Germline CDR1 reads SGHRS; CDR2 reads YFSETQ. The CDR3: CASSLEADNEQFF. The CDR3 DNA reads TGCGCCAGCAGCTTGGAGGCCGACAATGAGCAGTTCTTC.